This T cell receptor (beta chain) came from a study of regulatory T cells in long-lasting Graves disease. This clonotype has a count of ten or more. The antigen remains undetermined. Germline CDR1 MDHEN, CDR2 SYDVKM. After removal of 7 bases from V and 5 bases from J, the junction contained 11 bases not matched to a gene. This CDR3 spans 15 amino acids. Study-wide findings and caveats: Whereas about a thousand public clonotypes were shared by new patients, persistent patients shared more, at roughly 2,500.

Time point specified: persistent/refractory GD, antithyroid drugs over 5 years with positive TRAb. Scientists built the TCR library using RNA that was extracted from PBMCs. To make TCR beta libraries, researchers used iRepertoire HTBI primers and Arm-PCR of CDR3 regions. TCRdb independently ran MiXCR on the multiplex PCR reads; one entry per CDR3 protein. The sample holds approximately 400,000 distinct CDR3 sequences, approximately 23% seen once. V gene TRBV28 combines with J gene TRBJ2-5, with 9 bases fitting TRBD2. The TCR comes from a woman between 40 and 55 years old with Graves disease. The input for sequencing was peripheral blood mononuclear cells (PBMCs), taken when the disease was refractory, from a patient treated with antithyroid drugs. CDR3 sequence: CASTPVSGSGETQYF. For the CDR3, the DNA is TGTGCCAGCACCCCCGTTAGCGGGAGCGGGGAGACCCAGTACTTC.